Below are 4 T cell receptor beta chains sequenced from a single sample in a study of CD8+ T cells in alopecia areata. Sequencing used cDNA as its template, made by extracting RNA and reverse transcribing it. This table comes from immunoSEQ multiplex PCR, and its TCRdb copy is limited to in-frame clones, with some not included. Here the sample spans just over 30,000 clones, 62% being singletons. Sequenced: NKG2D-high CD8+ T cells sorted from blood. Receptors originate from a human donor with alopecia areata.

V is TRBV5-4 and J is TRBJ2-1, with a possible D match to TRBD1 (5 bases). The length of the CDR3 is 15 residues. V was cut by 0 bases and J by 0 bases, with 7 bases left in between. Germline-derived CDR1 and CDR2 are SGHNT and YYREEE (reference sequence). The CDR3: CASSLARASYNEQFF. DNA for the CDR3: TGTGCCAGCAGCTTGGCCAGGGCCTCCTACAATGAGCAGTTCTTC.

The rearrangement links TRBV7-9 to TRBJ2-1, with 7 bases aligning to TRBD1. CDR1 and CDR2 from the germline V gene are SEHNR and FQNEAQ (reference sequence). The CDR3 is 15 residues long. V gave up 5 bases and J gave up 4 bases; unmatched junction bases: 8. The DNA for the CDR3 is TGTGCCAGCAGCGCACCGGGACAGACATACAATGAGCAGTTCTTC. Protein: CASSAPGQTYNEQFF.

The rearrangement joins TRBV10-1 to TRBJ2-4, with 10 bases fitting TRBD2. Germline V gives CDR1 WNHNN, CDR2 SYGVQD (reference sequence). The CDR3 is 17 amino acids. J gave up 0 bases and V 6 bases, and 8 bases lay outside the gene matches. CDR3 amino acids: CASRSPGLAVAKNIQYF. The CDR3 DNA is TGCGCCAGCAGATCCCCCGGACTAGCGGTAGCCAAAAACATTCAGTACTTC.

The chain links TRBV7-9 to TRBJ2-5, with 7 bases matching TRBD1. The germline V gene encodes CDR1 SEHNR and CDR2 FQNEAQ (reference sequence). This CDR3 contains 14 residues. The V and J ends lost 5 bases and 4 bases, in that order; junction bases with no gene match: 7. The CDR3 region has the DNA TGTGCCAGCAGCGTGACAGGGTACTCAGAGACCCAGTACTTC. It yields the protein CASSVTGYSETQYF.